A selection of T cell receptor beta chains follows, all from one sample in a study of shared clonotypes between healthy human individuals. The data were produced by immunoSEQ multiplex PCR, yet TCRdb's version contains in-frame clones alone and is incomplete. The sample has about 2.4 million clones; approximately 93% are singletons. Sequencing was done on a sample of naive CD4+ T cells from PBMCs. The receptor set was obtained from a man aged 18-30 years in good health. Some clones in this sample may be carry-over from other donors' samples. Both conserved end residues are part of each CDR3. A D gene is named only where the DNA matches it firmly. Rows may omit the clone size; those that give it use once, few, many or a size class.

V	J	size	D	length	DNA	CDR3
TRBV7-2	TRBJ2-1	NA	TRBD2	16	TGTGCCAGCAGCTTAGCTGGGACTAGCGGGTACAATGAGCAGTTCTTC	CASSLAGTSGYNEQFF
TRBV9	TRBJ1-4	NA	NA	16	TGTGCCAGCAGCGTAAGGGGATGGGCGGCAGATGAAAAACTGTTTTTT	CASSVRGWAADEKLFF
TRBV30	TRBJ2-2	NA	TRBD2	14	TGTGCCTGTTCTGCGGGAGTAGTTGTCGGGGAGCTGTTTTTT	CACSAGVVVGELFF
TRBV6-1	TRBJ1-5	NA	TRBD1	14	TGTGCCAGCAGTGGACAGGGTGATGCTCAGCCCCAGCATTTT	CASSGQGDAQPQHF
TRBV2	TRBJ1-5	NA	NA	13	TGTGCCAGCTGCCGGGACAACAATCAGCCCCAGCATTTT	CASCRDNNQPQHF
TRBV27	TRBJ2-7	NA	NA	15	TGTGCCAGCAGTTTACAGGGGAAGATTGTCTACGAGCAGTACTTC	CASSLQGKIVYEQYF
TRBV19	TRBJ2-7	NA	TRBD2	15	TGTGCCAGTAGCCGAGGGATTAGCGGGAGTTACGAGCAGTACTTC	CASSRGISGSYEQYF
TRBV19	TRBJ2-2	NA	NA	15	TGTGCCAGTAGTAACACGGGACGGAACACCGGGGAGCTGTTTTTT	CASSNTGRNTGELFF
TRBV18	TRBJ2-3	NA	TRBD1	14	TGTGCCAGCTCACCTGACAGGGGTACAGATACGCAGTATTTT	CASSPDRGTDTQYF
TRBV4-1	TRBJ1-2	few	NA	15	TGCGCCAGCAGCCACCTAGGGACGGAGAAACCTGGCTACACCTTC	CASSHLGTEKPGYTF
TRBV19	TRBJ1-6	NA	NA	16	TGTGCCAGTAGTATGGGCTACGGCTCCTATAATTCACCCCTCCACTTT	CASSMGYGSYNSPLHF
TRBV19	TRBJ2-4	NA	TRBD1	13	TGTGCCAGTAGTCTGGACAGGAAAAACATTCAGTACTTC	CASSLDRKNIQYF
TRBV28	TRBJ1-2	NA	TRBD1	14	TGTGCCAGCAGGGTGGGGACAGCTAACTATGGCTACACCTTC	CASRVGTANYGYTF
TRBV7-9	TRBJ2-7	NA	TRBD2	14	TGTGCCAGCAGCCTTGGACTAGCGGGACACGAGCAGTACTTC	CASSLGLAGHEQYF